One and the same sample provided the 26 T cell receptor beta chains below, sequenced in a study of OX40 agonist ivuxolimab in advanced cancers. The assay was immunoSEQ multiplex PCR, and TCRdb's table has in-frame clones only and misses some. This table has 80,000 to 95,000 clones, 92% appearing once. Sequenced here: CD4+ or CD8+ T cells sorted from blood, sampled in a trial of the OX40 agonist ivuxolimab. Receptor source: an adult with an advanced solid tumor such as melanoma, head and neck, liver or kidney cancer.

The chain employs TRBV6-5 and TRBJ1-1; D not resolved. The germline gives CDR1 MNHEY, CDR2 SVGAGI. Deletions cut 3 bases from V and 1 base from J, with 12 bases between. This CDR3 is built from 15 residues. In DNA, the CDR3 is TGTGCCAGCAGTTATGGGTCCGCAGGGAACACTGAAGCTTTCTTT. Its protein product is CASSYGSAGNTEAFF.

V is TRBV29-1 and J is TRBJ1-2; 7 bases agree with TRBD1. The germline gives CDR1 SQVTM, CDR2 ANQGSEA. J was trimmed by 6 bases and V by 7 bases; bases with no gene match: 8. This CDR3 is 12 amino acids long. For the CDR3, the DNA is TGCAGCGCCCCGACAGGGATGAATGGCTACACCTTC. It specifies CSAPTGMNGYTF.

The V gene is TRBV6-1, the J gene TRBJ2-2; D is perhaps TRBD1 (6 bases). Germline V lookup: CDR1 MNHNS, CDR2 SASEGT. With 6 bases removed from V and 0 bases from J, the gap between germline ends came to 11 bases. CDR3 length: 15 residues. CDR3 sequence reads: CASRETGPNTGELFF. The CDR3 DNA follows: TGTGCCAGCAGGGAGACAGGCCCGAACACCGGGGAGCTGTTTTTT.

The chain recombines TRBV19 with TRBJ2-7; 9 positions agree with TRBD1. V dropped 3 bases and J dropped 7; count of bases not matched to a gene: 10. The CDR3 runs to 15 residues. The germline gives CDR1 LNHDA, CDR2 SQIVND (reference sequence). The CDR3 DNA sequence: TGTGCCAGTAGTATGGAGGGACAGGGATTTGCGGAGCAGTACTTC. Translation gives CASSMEGQGFAEQYF. Looking up the rest from reference TRBV19 and TRBJ2-7 gives the full variable domain: DGGITQSPKYLFRKEGQNVTLSCEQNLNHDAMYWYRQDPGQGLRLIYYSQIVNDFQKGDIAEGYSVSREKKESFPLTVTSAQKNPTAFYLCASSMEGQGFAEQYFGPGTRLTVT.

This chain joins TRBV28 and TRBJ1-2, with 7 bases that match TRBD1. The CDR3 covers 14 residues. V gave up 8 bases and J gave up 2 bases; unmatched junction bases: 8. Germline loops: CDR1 MDHEN, CDR2 SYDVKM. The CDR3 DNA sequence: TGTGCCAGCGTGCGAGACAGGGCGAACTATGGCTACACCTTC. Encoded protein: CASVRDRANYGYTF.

The chain carries TRBV6-5 and TRBJ1-3, with D possibly being TRBD1 (6 bases). Trimming cost V 6 bases and J 0 bases, with 9 bases left between them. This CDR3 region has 14 residues. Germline lookup yields CDR1 MNHEY and CDR2 SVGAGI. The CDR3 DNA sequence: TGTGCCAGCAGCCGGACAGACTCTGGAAACACCATATATTTT. Translation gives CASSRTDSGNTIYF.

The chain carries TRBV19 and TRBJ1-5, with D possibly being TRBD1 (5 bases). Germline V gives CDR1 LNHDA, CDR2 SQIVND (reference sequence). The CDR3 loop spans 14 amino acids. V was pared by 6 bases and J by 2 bases, with 11 bases between. Written as DNA, the CDR3 is TGTGCCAGTAGCGAGGCGGGGGGCAATCAGCCCCAGCATTTT. It yields the protein CASSEAGGNQPQHF.

CDR3 nucleotides: TGCGCCAGCAGTCCGATGGTGTCTGGAAACACCATATATTTT. As protein: CASSPMVSGNTIYF. This chain links TRBV5-1 with TRBJ1-3; D is undetermined. The ends were cut back, 5 bases at V and 1 base at J, with 10 bases in the middle. The CDR3 extends over 14 amino acids. Looked up from germline, CDR1 is SGHRS and CDR2 is YFSETQ. Filled out from reference TRBV5-1 and TRBJ1-3, the complete variable domain reads KAGVTQTPRYLIKTRGQQVTLSCSPISGHRSVSWYQQTPGQGLQFLFEYFSETQRNKGNFPGRFSGRQFSNSRSEMNVSTLELGDSALYLCASSPMVSGNTIYFGEGSWLTVV.

The chain joins TRBV6-5 to TRBJ2-3; 7 nucleotides match TRBD1. Germline values: CDR1 MNHEY, CDR2 SVGAGI. This CDR3 is 14 amino acids long. V was clipped by 4 bases and J by 3 bases; unmatched bases: 4. In nucleotides, the CDR3 is TGTGCCAGCAGTTCCCAGACAGGGACAGATACGCAGTATTTT. Translation gives CASSSQTGTDTQYF.

The CDR3 DNA follows: TGTGCCAGCTCACCAAGCTCGCCTGGTAGCAATCAGCCCCAGCATTTT. Its protein is CASSPSSPGSNQPQHF. The V call is TRBV18, the J call TRBJ1-5; D ambiguous. The CDR3 is 16 amino acids. Per germline, CDR1 KGHSH and CDR2 LQKENI. Deletions cut 2 bases from V and 0 bases from J, with 11 bases between.

This clone was seen more than once but under ten times. V gene TRBV30 combines with J gene TRBJ2-7; maybe TRBD2 (6 bases). Germline lookup yields CDR1 GTSNPN and CDR2 SVGIG (reference sequence). The CDR3 is made up of 14 amino acids. Trimming stripped 2 bases from V and 3 bases from J, with 14 bases between. CDR3 sequence reads: CAWSLGTEIYEQYF. The CDR3 DNA reads TGTGCCTGGAGTTTAGGGACTGAGATCTACGAGCAGTACTTC.

The rearrangement links TRBV2 to TRBJ1-3; weak D call: TRBD1 (6 bases). With 10 bases removed from V and 0 bases from J, the gap between germline ends came to 16 bases. This CDR3 is 15 amino acids long. Germline CDR1 reads SNHLY; CDR2 reads FYNNEI. This CDR3 is CATGGGLNSGNTIYF. In DNA form, the CDR3 reads TGTGCCACCGGGGGGGGGCTAAACTCTGGAAACACCATATATTTT.

This rearrangement joins TRBV29-1 to TRBJ2-2; D might be TRBD1 (5 bases). V lost 1 base to trimming and J lost 8 bases, with 11 bases between them. This CDR3 contains 13 residues. Per the germline V gene, CDR1 is SQVTM and CDR2 is ANQGSEA. CDR3 sequence reads: CSVEVQGMGELFF. CDR3 bases: TGCAGCGTTGAAGTCCAGGGAATGGGGGAGCTGTTTTTT.

The chain joins TRBV6-1 to TRBJ1-5; a weak D match, TRBD1 (6 bases). CDR3 length: 17 residues. Trimming removed 2 bases at V and 8 bases at J, with 22 bases between. Germline V CDR1 and CDR2: MNHNS, SASEGT. CDR3 DNA sequence: TGTGCCAGCAGTGAATGGGGGCCGGGGTTGTTTGTAGAGCCCCAGCATTTT. It encodes CASSEWGPGLFVEPQHF.

The rearrangement uses TRBV25-1 and TRBJ2-1, with 12 bases that match TRBD2. V trimming: 2 bases; J trimming: 6 bases; junction bases outside the gene matches: 8. This CDR3 has 17 residues. CDR1 is MGHDK, CDR2 SYGVNS, per germline. This CDR3 reads CASSETLAGGPGNEQFF. The CDR3, as DNA: TGTGCCAGCAGTGAAACGCTAGCGGGAGGGCCGGGCAATGAGCAGTTCTTC. The full variable domain, rest sourced from reference TRBV25-1 and TRBJ2-1, is EADIYQTPRYLVIGTGKKITLECSQTMGHDKMYWYQQDPGMELHLIHYSYGVNSTEKGDLSSESTVSRIRTEHFPLTLESARPSHTSQYLCASSETLAGGPGNEQFFGPGTRLTVL.

The CDR3 region has the DNA TGTGCCAGCAGTCGGACAGGGCCATCAAACGGGGTTTCCTACGAGCAGTACTTC. Protein product: CASSRTGPSNGVSYEQYF. V and J are TRBV27 and TRBJ2-7; 8 bases align to TRBD1. The CDR3 is made up of 18 amino acids. CDR1 MNHEY and CDR2 SMNVEV come from the germline V gene (reference sequence). The V segment lost 5 bases and the J segment 1 base; nucleotides outside the gene matches: 16.

This chain links TRBV9 with TRBJ2-2; D is perhaps TRBD2 (6 bases). This CDR3 comprises 15 residues. The germline CDR1 and CDR2 sequences are SGDLS and YYNGEE. Trimming pared 4 bases from V and 5 bases from J, leaving 15 bases between. The CDR3 loop reads CASSLGLSGTGELFF. The CDR3 DNA reads as TGTGCCAGCAGCTTGGGACTCTCGGGGACCGGGGAGCTGTTTTTT.

This chain uses TRBV10-3 with TRBJ1-1, with a tentative D call TRBD1 (6 bases). The ends were cut back, 3 bases at V and 1 base at J, with 15 bases in the middle. CDR1 is ENHRY, CDR2 SYGVKD, per germline. CDR3 length: 16 amino acids. The CDR3 nucleotides read TGTGCCATCAGTGACCCCCCAGGGGCCTCGAACACTGAAGCTTTCTTT. It codes for CAISDPPGASNTEAFF.

This chain links TRBV5-6 with TRBJ1-4, with D tentatively TRBD1 (6 bases). With 0 bases removed from V and 8 bases from J, the gap between germline ends came to 14 bases. Germline CDR1 SGHDT, CDR2 YYEEEE. The CDR3 spans 15 residues. DNA for the CDR3: TGTGCCAGCAGCTTGGGTCGGGGGGCGAGCGAAAAACTGTTTTTT. It translates to CASSLGRGASEKLFF.

This clone was found a few times. The gene calls are TRBV27 and TRBJ1-2, with D tentatively TRBD1 (6 bases). Trimming left V 0 bases short and J 6 bases short, with 23 bases between. The CDR3 is made up of 18 amino acids. The germline V gene has CDR1 MNHEY and CDR2 SMNVEV (reference sequence). The CDR3 protein is CASSLSSPGQTYTHGYTF. The CDR3 DNA is TGTGCCAGCAGTTTATCGTCCCCAGGACAGACCTACACTCATGGCTACACCTTC.

This clone appeared once. The chain uses TRBV6-1 and TRBJ2-7; TRBD1 matches at 10 bases. The CDR3 length is 13 residues. V shed 6 bases, J shed 5 bases, and the junction held 4 bases outside the gene matches. The germline gives CDR1 MNHNS, CDR2 SASEGT. CDR3 bases: TGTGCCAGCAGCCGGGACAGGGGCCACGAGCAGTACTTC. This codes for CASSRDRGHEQYF.

The J gene is TRBJ2-3, the V gene TRBV6-5; maybe TRBD2 (5 bases). With 0 bases removed from V and 5 bases from J, the gap between germline ends came to 12 bases. CDR3 length: 15 amino acids. Germline loops: CDR1 MNHEY, CDR2 SVGAGI. The DNA for the CDR3 is TGTGCCAGCAGTTACTCGAGCCCGGGGAGAGATACGCAGTATTTT. Protein sequence: CASSYSSPGRDTQYF.

The chain is built from TRBV7-9 and TRBJ1-4; D unresolved. This CDR3 has 11 amino acids. Germline CDR1 and CDR2: SEHNR and FQNEAQ (reference sequence). Trimming took off 2 bases at V and 7 bases at J, with 2 bases between the two ends. This CDR3 reads CASSLSEKLFF. Written as DNA, the CDR3 is TGTGCCAGCAGCTTATCTGAAAAACTGTTTTTT.

This chain joins TRBV30 and TRBJ2-2, with TRBD2 matching 7 bases. The CDR3 contains 12 residues. CDR1 and CDR2 from the germline V gene are GTSNPN and SVGIG (reference sequence). V shed 3 bases, J shed 7 bases, and the junction held 2 bases outside the gene matches. The CDR3, as DNA: TGTGCCTGGAGGCCTAGCGGCGGGGAGCTGTTTTTT. Its translation: CAWRPSGGELFF.

The chain joins TRBV4-2 to TRBJ1-5, with D perhaps TRBD1 (6 bases). The germline V gene encodes CDR1 LGHNA and CDR2 YNFKEQ. The CDR3 extends over 14 amino acids. Trimming shortened V by 3 bases and J by 4 bases, and 10 bases separated the two germline ends. The CDR3 DNA reads TGTGCCAGCAGCCACAGCCAGGGGAATCAGCCCCAGCATTTT. Translation: CASSHSQGNQPQHF.

The J gene is TRBJ1-5, the V gene TRBV2; D call uncertain. CDR3 length: 14 residues. Trimming shortened V by 1 base and J by 5 bases, and 9 bases separated the two germline ends. The germline V gene encodes CDR1 SNHLY and CDR2 FYNNEI. The CDR3 sequence: CASSEGRSDQPQHF. CDR3 in DNA: TGTGCCAGCAGTGAAGGGCGATCGGATCAGCCCCAGCATTTT. The variable domain in full, with the rest retrieved from reference TRBV2 and TRBJ1-5, is EPEVTQTPSHQVTQMGQEVILRCVPISNHLYFYWYRQILGQKVEFLVSFYNNEISEKSEIFDDQFSVERPDGSNFTLKIRSTKLEDSAMYFCASSEGRSDQPQHFGDGTRLSIL.